This TCR beta chain was recovered during a study of blood T cell repertoires in COVID-19. On the study more broadly: Material from acute and convalescent COVID-19 was sourced from the United States, Italy and Spain. Nucleic acid was either cDNA or gDNA, and it came from T cells, B-cell-depleted T cells, or PBMCs.

Per the original data handling: Quantification of nucleated cells was approximated via reference gene primer amplification. Sequencing was performed with immunoSEQ multiplex PCR; in TCRdb, only in-frame clones are kept and a portion is missing. From that table come the V and J calls and clone size; the DNA was used to work out D and trimming. The sample shows 74,000 or so clones, 80% to 90% of them seen only once. Germline values: CDR1 WNHNN, CDR2 SYGVQD (reference sequence). This CDR3 spans 16 amino acids. Unmatched junction bases numbered 3, after V lost 2 bases and J lost 2 bases. The sequenced material came from peripheral blood. The chain carries TRBV10-1 and TRBJ2-1, with 10 nucleotides matching TRBD2. The receptor was isolated from a human donor in a cohort sampled during active COVID-19. The CDR3 coding sequence is TGCGCCAGCAGTGAGGCGCTAGCGGGAGCCTACAATGAGCAGTTCTTC. This gives the protein CASSEALAGAYNEQFF.